The 8 T cell receptor beta chains listed next were all sequenced from one sample in a study of cytomegalovirus exposure and HLA in healthy donors. Use of 60 Vbeta and 13 Jbeta primers characterized the PCR. TCRdb keeps only in-frame clones here, not all; method: immunoSEQ multiplex PCR. In all, the sample yields tens of thousands of clones. Sequencing was performed on PBMCs. These receptors all come from a man in his forties in good health and CMV-seronegative.

The chain is built from TRBV19 and TRBJ2-5; 8 positions agree with TRBD1. The CDR3 extends over 15 amino acids. After removal of 4 bases from V and 5 bases from J, the junction contained 9 bases not matched to a gene. Germline V gene lookup returns CDR1 LNHDA and CDR2 SQIVND (reference sequence). CDR3 in DNA: TGTGCCAGTAGTAGCACAGGGGGTGGAGGCGAGACCCAGTACTTC. Amino acids: CASSSTGGGGETQYF.

The V gene is TRBV5-1, the J gene TRBJ1-2; TRBD1 might be the D (6 bases). Trimming removed 0 bases from V and 7 bases from J, with 13 bases in between. Looked up from germline, CDR1 is SGHRS and CDR2 is YFSETQ. This CDR3 region has 14 residues. CDR3 coding DNA: TGCGCCAGCAGCTTGGACAGGGAAACGAGTGGCTACACCTTC. Protein: CASSLDRETSGYTF.

The chain is built from TRBV30 and TRBJ1-6; weak D call: TRBD1 (5 bases). The germline CDR1 and CDR2 sequences are GTSNPN and SVGIG (reference sequence). Deletions cut 5 bases from V and 9 bases from J, with 11 bases between. The CDR3 sequence is 12 residues long. Here the CDR3 reads CAWGHRTSPLHF. CDR3 nucleotides: TGTGCCTGGGGTCACAGGACTTCACCCCTCCACTTT.

The gene calls are TRBV14 and TRBJ2-3; 7 bases are a match to TRBD2. V trimming: 0 bases; J trimming: 2 bases; junction bases outside the gene matches: 8. The CDR3 consists of 17 residues. Germline V gene sequence: CDR1 SGHDN, CDR2 FVKESK. This chain's CDR3 is CASSQDGAGLLTDTQYF. CDR3 nucleotide sequence: TGTGCCAGCAGCCAAGATGGAGCGGGGTTACTCACAGATACGCAGTATTTT.

This chain connects TRBV5-1 to TRBJ2-1; no firm D call. This CDR3 has 13 residues. From germline, CDR1 is SGHRS and CDR2 YFSETQ. Between the trimmed V and J ends, which lost 4 bases and 9 bases, there was a span of 14 bases. The CDR3 bases are TGCGCCAGCAGCGTCTCTAGGCGGATTGAGCAGTTCTTC. Protein: CASSVSRRIEQFF.

This chain links TRBV18 with TRBJ2-5; 14 bases map to TRBD2. The CDR3 has 16 residues. V was pared by 1 base and J by 6 bases, with 4 bases of the junction left unmatched. Germline CDR1 KGHSH, CDR2 LQKENI. This chain's CDR3 is CASSPQGLAGGQTQYF. CDR3 nucleotide sequence: TGTGCCAGCTCACCACAAGGACTAGCGGGGGGTCAGACCCAGTACTTC.

The chain uses TRBV7-3 and TRBJ1-6; D is unclear. CDR3 length equals 15 residues. Trimming removed 3 bases at V and 0 bases at J, with 6 bases between. Germline V gene sequence: CDR1 SGHTA, CDR2 FQGTGA. The CDR3 DNA is TGTGCCAGCAGCTTCGGGAGCTCCTATAATTCACCCCTCCACTTT. As protein: CASSFGSSYNSPLHF.

The rearrangement links TRBV6-5 to TRBJ1-1, with D tentatively TRBD1 (5 bases). Germline-derived CDR1 and CDR2 are MNHEY and SVGAGI. This CDR3 is built from 15 residues. Trimming shortened V by 0 bases and J by 6 bases, and 14 bases separated the two germline ends. CDR3 in amino acids: CASSYSEGLVAEAFF. In DNA, the CDR3 is TGTGCCAGCAGTTACTCGGAGGGGCTCGTGGCTGAAGCTTTCTTT.